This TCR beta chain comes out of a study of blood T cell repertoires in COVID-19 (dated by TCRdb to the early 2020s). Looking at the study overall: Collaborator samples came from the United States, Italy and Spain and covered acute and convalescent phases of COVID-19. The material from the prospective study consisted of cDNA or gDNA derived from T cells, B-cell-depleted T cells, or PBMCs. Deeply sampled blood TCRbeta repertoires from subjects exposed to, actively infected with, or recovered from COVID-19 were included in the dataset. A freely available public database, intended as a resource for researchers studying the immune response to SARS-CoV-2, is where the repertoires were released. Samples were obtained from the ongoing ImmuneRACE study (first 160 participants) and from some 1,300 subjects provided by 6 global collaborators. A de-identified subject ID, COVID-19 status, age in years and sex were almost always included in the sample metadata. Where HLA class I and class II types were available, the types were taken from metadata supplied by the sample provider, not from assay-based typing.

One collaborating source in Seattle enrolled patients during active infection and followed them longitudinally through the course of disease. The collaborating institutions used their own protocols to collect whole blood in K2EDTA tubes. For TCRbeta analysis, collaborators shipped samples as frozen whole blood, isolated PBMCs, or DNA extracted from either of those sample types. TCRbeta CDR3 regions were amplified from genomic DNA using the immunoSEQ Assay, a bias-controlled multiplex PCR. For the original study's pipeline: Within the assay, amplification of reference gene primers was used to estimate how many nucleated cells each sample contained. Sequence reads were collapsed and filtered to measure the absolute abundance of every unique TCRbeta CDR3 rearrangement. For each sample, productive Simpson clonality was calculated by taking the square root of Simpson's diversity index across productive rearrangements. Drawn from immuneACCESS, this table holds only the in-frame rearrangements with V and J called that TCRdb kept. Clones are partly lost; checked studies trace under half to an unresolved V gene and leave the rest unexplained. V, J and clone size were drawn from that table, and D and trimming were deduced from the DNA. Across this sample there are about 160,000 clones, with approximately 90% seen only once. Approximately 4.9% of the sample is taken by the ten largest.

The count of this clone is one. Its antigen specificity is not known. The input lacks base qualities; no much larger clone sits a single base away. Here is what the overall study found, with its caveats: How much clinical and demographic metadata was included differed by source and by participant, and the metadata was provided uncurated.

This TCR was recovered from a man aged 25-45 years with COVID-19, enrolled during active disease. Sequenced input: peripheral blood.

In nucleotide form, the sequence is TGTGCCAGCAGCCAAGAAATGTGGACTGCTGGAAACACCATATATTTT. The resulting protein is CASSQEMWTAGNTIYF. The rearranged segments are TRBV4-2 and TRBJ1-3; the D gene remains uncertain. Per the germline V gene, LGHNA is the CDR1 and YNFKEQ is the CDR2. The CDR3, cysteine through phenylalanine, is 16 amino acids long. The DNA shown is the 48-base CDR3, in frame from base 1. V is shortened by 0 bases, J by 2 bases, and the region joining them spans 11 bases.